What follows are 5 T cell receptor beta chains derived from one specimen sequenced in a study of shared clonotypes between healthy human individuals. Method: immunoSEQ multiplex PCR; TCRdb's copy keeps in-frame clones and lacks some. The sample lists some 500,000 clones; 75% to 80% were seen once. Sequencing input: PBMCs. These receptors were collected from a middle-aged woman in good health. Some clones in this sample may be carry-over from other donors' samples.

V gene TRBV6-1 combines with J gene TRBJ1-5, with D possibly TRBD1 on 6 matching bases. Trimming cost V 11 bases and J 6 bases, with 23 bases left between them. Germline V CDR1 and CDR2: MNHNS, SASEGT. This CDR3 spans 15 amino acids. This CDR3 is CACARSGGAGQPQHF. For the CDR3, the DNA is TGTGCCTGCGCACGGTCGGGGGGCGCGGGTCAGCCCCAGCATTTT.

This chain links TRBV19 with TRBJ2-7; D tentatively reads TRBD1 or TRBD2 (5 bases each). V was pared by 3 bases and J by 0 bases, with 9 bases between. Germline V gene sequence: CDR1 LNHDA, CDR2 SQIVND (reference sequence). CDR3 length: 14 residues. CDR3 residues: CASSMGRSSYEQYF. The CDR3 DNA is TGTGCCAGTAGTATGGGACGCAGCTCCTACGAGCAGTACTTC. The full variable domain, its missing parts supplied by reference TRBV19 and TRBJ2-7, is DGGITQSPKYLFRKEGQNVTLSCEQNLNHDAMYWYRQDPGQGLRLIYYSQIVNDFQKGDIAEGYSVSREKKESFPLTVTSAQKNPTAFYLCASSMGRSSYEQYFGPGTRLTVT.

This clone has a handful of counts. The chain has TRBV10-2 and TRBJ1-2; 9 bases are a match to TRBD1. The J segment lost 8 bases and the V segment lost 6 bases, leaving 7 bases of the junction unmatched. The CDR3 extends over 13 amino acids. CDR1 is WSHSY and CDR2 is SAAADI in the germline V gene. CDR3 loop: CASSGQGTDGYTF. The DNA for the CDR3 is TGCGCCAGCAGCGGACAGGGGACGGACGGCTACACCTTC.

The chain recombines TRBV11-3 with TRBJ2-1; no reliable D call. Trimming left V 0 bases short and J 8 bases short, with 8 bases between. This CDR3 has 13 residues. The germline V gene has CDR1 SGHNT and CDR2 YENEEA. The CDR3 here is CASSLEGGDEQFF. The CDR3 DNA reads as TGTGCCAGCAGCTTAGAGGGTGGGGATGAGCAGTTCTTC.

J is TRBJ1-1 and V is TRBV27, with D unclear. With 1 base removed from V and 1 base from J, the gap between germline ends came to 7 bases. The CDR3 runs 14 residues. From germline, CDR1 is MNHEY and CDR2 SMNVEV (reference sequence). The CDR3 reads CASSLLLSNTEAFF. CDR3 coding DNA: TGTGCCAGCAGTTTATTGTTATCGAACACTGAAGCTTTCTTT.